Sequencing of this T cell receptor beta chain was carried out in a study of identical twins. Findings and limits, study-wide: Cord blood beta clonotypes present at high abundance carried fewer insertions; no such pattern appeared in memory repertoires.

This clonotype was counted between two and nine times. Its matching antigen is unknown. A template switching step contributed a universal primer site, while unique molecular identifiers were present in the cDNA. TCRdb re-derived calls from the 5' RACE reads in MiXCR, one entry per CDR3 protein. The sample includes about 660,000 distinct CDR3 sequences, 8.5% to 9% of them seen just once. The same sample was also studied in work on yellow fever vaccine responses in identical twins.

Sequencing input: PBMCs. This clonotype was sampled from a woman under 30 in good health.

In DNA form, the CDR3 reads TGTGCCGTGAGAAAAGCGGGCACAGATACGCAGTATTTT. It codes for CAVRKAGTDTQYF. The rearrangement joins TRBV28 to TRBJ2-3; possible D gene TRBD2, 5 bases. CDR3 size: 13 residues. In germline, CDR1 is MDHEN, CDR2 SYDVKM. With 11 bases removed from V and 1 base from J, the gap between germline ends came to 13 bases. The full variable domain, completed using reference TRBV28 and TRBJ2-3, is DVKVTQSSRYLVKRTGEKVFLECVQDMDHENMFWYRQDPGLGLRLIYFSYDVKMKEKGDIPEGYSVSREKKERFSLILESASTNQTSMYLCAVRKAGTDTQYFGPGTRLTVL.